This T cell receptor beta chain is drawn from a study of blood T cell repertoires in COVID-19. About the research overall: T cells, B-cell-depleted T cells, or PBMCs provided the cDNA or gDNA that served as material.

Recovered status applied to Cohort 3 donors who had two consecutive negative PCRs. It also applied to those with clearance or with symptom resolution. CDR1 is SNHLY and CDR2 is FYNNEI in the germline V gene. Trimming stripped 6 bases from V and 6 bases from J, with 8 bases between. There are 11 residues in the CDR3. This clone was detected once. In the authors' methods: Nucleated cell counts were estimated from reference gene primer amplification. Produced via immunoSEQ multiplex PCR; TCRdb's table is partial and in-frame only. D and trimming were read from the DNA, whereas the V and J calls and clone size are those reported in that table. The table records about 300,000 clones, about 85% of them present only once.

This TCR was recovered from a woman aged 30 to 39 who had recovered from COVID-19. The chain recombines TRBV2 with TRBJ1-2; the D is unclear. The specimen sequenced was PBMCs or T cells enriched from blood (not recorded which). DNA for the CDR3: TGTGCCAGCAGGACACCACATGGCTACACCTTC. It specifies CASRTPHGYTF.